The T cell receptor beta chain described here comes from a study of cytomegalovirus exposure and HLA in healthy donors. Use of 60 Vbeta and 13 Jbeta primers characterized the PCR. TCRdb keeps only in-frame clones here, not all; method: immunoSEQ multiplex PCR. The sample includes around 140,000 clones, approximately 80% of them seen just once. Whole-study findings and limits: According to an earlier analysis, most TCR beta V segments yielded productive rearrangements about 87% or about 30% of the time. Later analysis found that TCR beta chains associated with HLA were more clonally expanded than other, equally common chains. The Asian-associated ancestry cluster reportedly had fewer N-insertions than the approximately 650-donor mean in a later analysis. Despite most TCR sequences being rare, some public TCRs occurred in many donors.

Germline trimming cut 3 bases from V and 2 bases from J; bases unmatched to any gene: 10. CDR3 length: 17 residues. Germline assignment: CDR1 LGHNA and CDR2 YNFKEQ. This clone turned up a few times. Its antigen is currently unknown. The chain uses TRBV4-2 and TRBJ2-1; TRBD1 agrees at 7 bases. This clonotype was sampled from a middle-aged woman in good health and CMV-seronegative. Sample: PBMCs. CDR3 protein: CASSQARDSETYNEQFF. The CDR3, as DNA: TGTGCCAGCAGCCAGGCACGGGACAGCGAAACCTACAATGAGCAGTTCTTC.